This T cell receptor (beta chain) was sequenced in a study of CD8+ T cells in alopecia areata. At the level of the study: Patients in the study were on tofacitinib for 6 to 18 months, then off it for 6 months. Study observations and caveats: In lesional scalp, particularly from alopecia totalis/universalis, clonality was higher than in normal scalp.

As for treatment: oral pan-JAK inhibitor, 5-10 mg twice daily. Alopecia areata patients had lesional scalp punch biopsies and peripheral blood taken from them. This CDR3 has 17 amino acids. The trim removed 4 bases at V and 0 bases at J, leaving 6 bases unmatched. The germline gives CDR1 SGHRS, CDR2 YFSETQ. Once RNA had been extracted, it was reverse transcribed into cDNA to act as the sequencing template. Assay used: immunoSEQ multiplex PCR; TCRdb lists only in-frame clones, some missing. The sample shows about 190,000 clones, around 56% of them seen only once. For this clone: The antigen remains unidentified.

V usage is TRBV5-1 and J usage is TRBJ2-3, with 12 bases fitting TRBD2. Sequencing was performed on CD4+ T cells sorted from blood, taken at week 4, from a patient treated with tofacitinib. The clonotype was recovered from a human donor with alopecia areata. The CDR3 sequence is CASSQGLAGTSTDTQYF. The CDR3 DNA reads as TGCGCCAGCAGCCAAGGACTAGCGGGGACAAGCACAGATACGCAGTATTTT.